The count of the clone carrying this T cell receptor beta chain is one. Its antigen remains unknown. The data derive from a study of a mutant IDH1 vaccine in newly diagnosed glioma. Study-level information: Patients were pretreated with radiotherapy, temozolomide, or both, mostly both. Study-wide results and limits: Changes in the top peripheral T cell clonotypes seemingly had no bearing on pseudoprogression.

Some clones are missing from TCRdb's copy, which holds only in-frame ones; the method was immunoSEQ multiplex PCR. The sample lists 99,000 or so clones, approximately 90% occurring once. Trimming took 5 bases from V and 0 from J, leaving 10 bases between them. Germline loops: CDR1 PRHDT, CDR2 FYEKMQ (reference sequence). The CDR3 loop spans 14 amino acids. Time point denoted: baseline, week 1 (first vaccination visit). Documented treatment: pre-vaccination baseline after standard-of-care therapy. Donors harbored newly found WHO grade 3 or 4 IDH1-mutant, ATRX-lost astrocytomas. The sequences come from PBMCs, collected from a glioma patient treated with radiotherapy, temozolomide or both. This TCR derives from a woman aged 50 to 60 with glioma. The V call is TRBV13, the J call TRBJ1-2, with a possible D match to TRBD1 (5 bases). The CDR3 protein is CASSGGTANYGYTF. DNA for the CDR3: TGTGCCAGCAGCGGGGGGACGGCTAACTATGGCTACACCTTC.